Below, 2 T cell receptor beta chains from the same sample are listed, as sequenced in a study of Graves' ophthalmopathy and Graves' hyperthyroidism. RNA transcripts were the template, and TCR beta CDR3 regions were amplified from them. HTBI primers were used in a first-round RT-PCR, which preceded a second-round multiplex PCR. Via MiXCR, TCRdb re-called the multiplex PCR reads, giving one row per CDR3 protein. The sample yields 600,000 to 950,000 distinct CDR3 sequences, roughly 40% seen once. Material for sequencing was peripheral blood. These TCRs come from an adult man with Graves' ophthalmopathy.

The rearrangement links TRBV7-3 to TRBJ1-1; TRBD1 aligns across 10 bases. Germline V gene lookup returns CDR1 SGHTA and CDR2 FQGTGA. The CDR3 has 14 residues. Unmatched junction bases numbered 4, after V lost 4 bases and J lost 5 bases. CDR3 amino acids: CASSSTGGVTEAFF. DNA of the CDR3: TGTGCCAGCAGCTCGACAGGGGGCGTGACTGAAGCTTTCTTT.

This chain links TRBV5-4 with TRBJ2-7; 7 bases map to TRBD2. The length of the CDR3 is 14 residues. Germline V CDR1 and CDR2: SGHNT, YYREEE (reference sequence). V trimming: 4 bases; J trimming: 7 bases; junction bases outside the gene matches: 11. The CDR3 reads CASSLPGGTREQYF. As DNA, the CDR3 is TGTGCCAGCAGCCTGCCCGGGGGGACTCGAGAGCAGTACTTC.